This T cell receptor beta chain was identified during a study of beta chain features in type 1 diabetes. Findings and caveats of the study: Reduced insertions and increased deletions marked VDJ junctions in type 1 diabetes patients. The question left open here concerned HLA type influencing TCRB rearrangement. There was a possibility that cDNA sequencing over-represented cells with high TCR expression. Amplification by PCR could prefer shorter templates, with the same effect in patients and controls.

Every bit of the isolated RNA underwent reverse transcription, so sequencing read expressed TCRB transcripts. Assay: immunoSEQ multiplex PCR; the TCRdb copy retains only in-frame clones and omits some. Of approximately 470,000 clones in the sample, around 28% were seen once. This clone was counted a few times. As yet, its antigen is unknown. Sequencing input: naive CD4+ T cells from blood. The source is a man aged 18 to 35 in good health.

CDR3 amino acids: CASDRLASTDTQYF. The CDR3 DNA reads as TGTGCCAGCGATCGACTAGCGAGCACAGATACGCAGTATTTT. The chain combines TRBV2 with TRBJ2-3, with 8 nucleotides matching TRBD2. Germline V CDR1 and CDR2: SNHLY, FYNNEI. V lost 8 bases and J lost 0; bases outside the gene matches: 4. CDR3 length: 14 residues.